This T cell receptor (beta chain) was sequenced during a study of cytomegalovirus exposure and HLA in healthy donors. The study's findings and limits: Most TCR sequences proved rare, with some public TCRs found in many donors.

Germline loops: CDR1 MNHEY, CDR2 SMNVEV (reference sequence). The germline V and J ends were trimmed by 6 bases and 11 bases, with 22 bases remaining between them. The CDR3 has 14 amino acids. Generated by immunoSEQ multiplex PCR, the TCRdb table keeps only in-frame clones and is missing some. The profile shows over 200,000 clones, 70% to 90% of them singletons. Among the approximately 110 subjects of the validation cohort, separate from the roughly 670-subject first cohort, were the donors. Note on this clone: Its antigen is undetermined.

Specimen: PBMCs. This chain connects TRBV27 to TRBJ2-5, with a tentative D call TRBD2 (5 bases). This clonotype was sampled from a woman younger than 35 in good health and CMV-seronegative. CDR3 coding DNA: TGTGCCAGCAGCCCGCTTTCGGCCGATGGGGAGCAGTACTTC. This encodes CASSPLSADGEQYF.